This passage covers 21 T cell receptor beta chains from one sample sequenced in a study of human T cells and chemical hapten exposure. The time point: pre-sensitization, week 0. Treatment defined: therapeutic diphenylcyclopropenone sensitization with weekly scalp DPC. TCRdb analysed the RACE reads with MiXCR anew, one entry per CDR3 protein. This sample has approximately 370,000 distinct CDR3 sequences, with around 5% found just once. Sequencing used whole blood, obtained in connection with sensitization to the hapten diphenylcyclopropenone (DPC). The receptor source for this set is a woman younger than 35 with alopecia areata. Some clones in this sample may be carry-over from other donors' samples.

The chain is built from TRBV5-1 and TRBJ2-5, with D perhaps being TRBD1 or TRBD2 (6 bases each). Looked up from germline, CDR1 is SGHRS and CDR2 is YFSETQ. V shed 0 bases and J shed 4 bases, with 16 bases lying between them. The CDR3 loop spans 16 amino acids. This CDR3 is CASSLVEGGLPETQYF. In DNA form, the CDR3 reads TGCGCCAGCAGCTTGGTGGAGGGGGGACTCCCAGAGACCCAGTACTTC.

This clonotype was seen many times. The V and J genes are TRBV11-2 and TRBJ2-3; D gene unclear. V lost 2 bases and J 0 bases, leaving 9 bases between the germline ends. Germline V CDR1 and CDR2: SGHAT, FQNNGV. This CDR3 has 15 residues. CDR3: CASSLFGSSTDTQYF. CDR3 DNA: TGTGCCAGCAGCTTATTCGGGTCTAGCACAGATACGCAGTATTTT.

This clonotype has only a few counts. The rearrangement joins TRBV4-1 to TRBJ2-7, with 8 bases lining up with TRBD1. The CDR3 is made up of 15 amino acids. Unmatched junction bases numbered 8, after V lost 1 base and J lost 6 bases. Germline V gives CDR1 MGHRA, CDR2 YSYEKL. The CDR3 bases are TGCGCCAGCAGCCAAGTATGGACAGGGATACGCGAGCAGTACTTC. Its translation: CASSQVWTGIREQYF.

This clonotype was observed many times. V gene TRBV6-2 or TRBV6-3 combines with J gene TRBJ2-3; 7 bases fit TRBD2. The CDR3 is 14 amino acids. V lost 5 bases, J lost 10 bases, and 12 bases stayed unmatched. Germline lookup yields CDR1 MNHEY and CDR2 SVGEGT. CDR3 nucleotides: TGTGCCAGCAGTAGACTAGCATTGGGACCTCCGCAGTATTTT. Protein product: CASSRLALGPPQYF.

This chain joins TRBV19 and TRBJ1-4; D remains unclear. This CDR3 comprises 13 residues. The germline V gene has CDR1 LNHDA and CDR2 SQIVND (reference sequence). V lost 6 bases, J lost 7 bases, and 12 bases lay in between. The CDR3 DNA sequence: TGTGCCAGTAGCCGGAAGGAGTTTGAAAAACTGTTTTTT. This encodes CASSRKEFEKLFF.

Only a few counts were recorded for this clonotype. V and J are TRBV4-3 and TRBJ2-1, with 10 nucleotides matching TRBD2. Per germline, CDR1 LGHNA and CDR2 YSLEER. V lost 4 bases, J lost 3 bases, and 3 bases stayed unmatched. The CDR3 runs to 15 residues. In DNA, the CDR3 is TGCGCCAGCAGCCGGGGACTAGCGAGCTACAATGAGCAGTTCTTC. This codes for CASSRGLASYNEQFF.

This clonotype was detected ten times or more. This chain joins TRBV27 and TRBJ1-2; no clear D. This CDR3 has 14 amino acids. Per germline, CDR1 MNHEY and CDR2 SMNVEV (reference sequence). Trimming took 2 bases from V and 2 from J, leaving 9 bases between them. CDR3 in amino acids: CASSLKGNNYGYTF. CDR3 sequence (DNA): TGTGCCAGCAGTTTAAAAGGGAACAACTATGGCTACACCTTC.

A few counts support this clonotype. The V and J genes are TRBV5-1 and TRBJ2-2; D gene ambiguous. V was trimmed by 0 bases and J by 0 bases, leaving 9 bases between them. Per the germline V gene, CDR1 is SGHRS and CDR2 is YFSETQ. This CDR3 contains 16 residues. The CDR3 DNA is TGCGCCAGCAGCTTGGTAGTTTTTTCGAACACCGGGGAGCTGTTTTTT. It yields the protein CASSLVVFSNTGELFF. The whole variable domain, filled in from reference TRBV5-1 and TRBJ2-2, reads KAGVTQTPRYLIKTRGQQVTLSCSPISGHRSVSWYQQTPGQGLQFLFEYFSETQRNKGNFPGRFSGRQFSNSRSEMNVSTLELGDSALYLCASSLVVFSNTGELFFGEGSRLTVL.

The genes are TRBV6-5 and TRBJ2-7; possibly TRBD1 for D (6 bases). The CDR3 totals 14 residues. Germline V gives CDR1 MNHEY, CDR2 SVGAGI. V was shortened by 5 bases and J by 9 bases, with 20 bases between the two germline ends. The DNA for the CDR3 is TGTGCCAGCAGTCCCGGGGCACTCAGGGGTTCGCAGTACTTC. Residues: CASSPGALRGSQYF.

This clonotype was seen ten or more times. This chain joins TRBV12-5 and TRBJ1-1; TRBD1 matches at 7 bases. V dropped 3 bases and J dropped 4; count of bases not matched to a gene: 5. The CDR3 consists of 14 residues. Germline V gene data show CDR1 as LGHNT and CDR2 as FRNRAP. In DNA, the CDR3 is TGTGCTAGTGGTTTTGCAGGGGGTGGCACTGAAGCTTTCTTT. The encoded protein is CASGFAGGGTEAFF.

This chain joins TRBV29-1 and TRBJ1-1; perhaps TRBD1 as D (5 bases). Looked up from germline, CDR1 is SQVTM and CDR2 is ANQGSEA. The CDR3 consists of 12 residues. V lost 4 bases to trimming and J lost 7 bases, with 13 bases between them. The CDR3, as DNA: TGCAGCGTTGTTCCCGTCGGGGGTGAAGCTTTCTTT. This codes for CSVVPVGGEAFF.

This clonotype was picked up a small number of times. The V call is TRBV20-1, the J call TRBJ2-7, with 10 bases lining up with TRBD2. Germline CDR1 and CDR2: DFQATT and SNEGSKA (reference sequence). The CDR3 is made up of 15 amino acids. V was pared by 5 bases and J by 2 bases, with 9 bases of the junction left unmatched. CDR3 in DNA: TGCAGTGCTTCGTATGGAGCGGGGGGGACCTACGAGCAGTACTTC. Translated: CSASYGAGGTYEQYF.

The chain joins TRBV12-3 or TRBV12-4 to TRBJ2-7; either TRBD1 or TRBD2 may fit D (6 bases each). The CDR3 has 14 amino acids. The V and J ends lost 2 bases and 6 bases respectively, with 14 bases between them. In DNA, the CDR3 is TGTGCCAGCAGTTTACGGGGGCGCCCCGGCGAGCAGTACTTC. Its translation: CASSLRGRPGEQYF.

This clonotype was picked up a small number of times. The V gene is TRBV10-3, the J gene TRBJ2-5, with 7 bases that match TRBD2. After removal of 4 bases from V and 0 bases from J, the junction contained 5 bases not matched to a gene. The CDR3 contains 15 residues. The germline gives CDR1 ENHRY, CDR2 SYGVKD. In DNA, the CDR3 is TGTGCCATCAGTGTCATACGGGGGGACCAAGAGACCCAGTACTTC. This sequence encodes CAISVIRGDQETQYF.

J is TRBJ2-3 and V is TRBV5-5; TRBD1 might be the D (6 bases). The CDR3 runs 19 residues. From germline, CDR1 is SGHKS and CDR2 YYEKEE (reference sequence). The V gene lost 1 base and the J gene lost 5 bases, with 26 bases spanning the gap. CDR3: CASSLQELGGTFLRDTQYF. The CDR3 DNA follows: TGTGCCAGCAGCTTGCAGGAGCTTGGGGGCACTTTTTTGCGAGATACGCAGTATTTT.

This clonotype has a count of ten or more. V usage is TRBV19 and J usage is TRBJ2-2; D may match TRBD1 or TRBD2 (6 bases each). The germline V and J ends were trimmed by 1 base and 4 bases, with 7 bases remaining between them. The CDR3 is 14 amino acids. CDR1 is LNHDA, CDR2 SQIVND, per germline (reference sequence). CDR3 in DNA: TGTGCCAGTAGTATAGGGGGGGCCACCGGGGAGCTGTTTTTT. It yields the protein CASSIGGATGELFF.

The sample holds many counts of this clonotype. The chain recombines TRBV29-1 with TRBJ1-2, with D uncertain. The V end was cut by 5 bases, the J end by 6 bases, with 10 bases between. Germline V CDR1 and CDR2: SQVTM, ANQGSEA. This CDR3 is 11 amino acids long. CDR3 loop: CSVRGSDGYTF. CDR3 DNA: TGCAGCGTTCGGGGTAGTGATGGCTACACCTTC.

Many counts were recorded for this clonotype. The CDR3 DNA reads TGTGCCACCAGTGGCCCGGACTCAACGACCAATCAGCCCCAGCATTTT. The encoded protein is CATSGPDSTTNQPQHF. V gene TRBV24-1 combines with J gene TRBJ1-5; no firm D call. Trimming removed 5 bases from V and 3 bases from J, with 16 bases in between. This CDR3 is 16 amino acids long. Germline values: CDR1 KGHDR, CDR2 SFDVKD.

At least ten counts were recorded for this clonotype. The chain links TRBV20-1 to TRBJ1-2; 9 nucleotides align to TRBD1. The junction had 8 bases not matched to a gene; V was cut back by 5 bases and J by 4 bases. The CDR3 is made up of 14 amino acids. Looked up from germline, CDR1 is DFQATT and CDR2 is SNEGSKA (reference sequence). The CDR3 DNA sequence: TGCAGTGCTGCTCCGGGACAGGGCCCCTATGGCTACACCTTC. The encoded protein is CSAAPGQGPYGYTF.

Only a few counts were recorded for this clonotype. The rearrangement joins TRBV11-1 to TRBJ1-6; TRBD1 aligns across 7 bases. V gave up 5 bases and J gave up 7 bases; unmatched junction bases: 8. In germline, CDR1 is SGHAT, CDR2 FQDESV (reference sequence). The length of the CDR3 is 15 residues. The DNA of the CDR3 is TGTGCCAGCAGCCCAACCGACAGGGAGAATTCACCCCTCCACTTT. Translated, it gives CASSPTDRENSPLHF.

This clonotype was seen many times. The gene calls are TRBV20-1 and TRBJ2-3, with a weak D call TRBD2 (5 bases). The germline CDR1 and CDR2 sequences are DFQATT and SNEGSKA (reference sequence). Trimming pared 1 base from V and 3 bases from J, leaving 17 bases between. The CDR3 consists of 16 residues. CDR3 protein: CSARASGPRGTDTQYF. The CDR3, as DNA: TGCAGTGCTAGAGCCTCCGGGCCCCGGGGAACAGATACGCAGTATTTT.